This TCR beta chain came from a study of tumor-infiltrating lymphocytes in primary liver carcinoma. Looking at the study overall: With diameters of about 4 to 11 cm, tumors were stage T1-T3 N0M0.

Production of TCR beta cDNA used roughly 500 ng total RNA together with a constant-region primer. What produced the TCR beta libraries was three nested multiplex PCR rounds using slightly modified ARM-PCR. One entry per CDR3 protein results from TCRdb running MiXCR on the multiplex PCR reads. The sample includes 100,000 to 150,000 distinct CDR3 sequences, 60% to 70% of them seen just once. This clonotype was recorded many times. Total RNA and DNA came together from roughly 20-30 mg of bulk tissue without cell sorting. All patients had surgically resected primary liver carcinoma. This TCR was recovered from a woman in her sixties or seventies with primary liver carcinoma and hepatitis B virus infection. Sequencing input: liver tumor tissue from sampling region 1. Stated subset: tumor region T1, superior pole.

The CDR3 loop is CASSPRQGHMGETQYF. For the CDR3, the DNA is TGTGCCAGCAGCCCTCGACAGGGTCATATGGGGGAGACCCAGTACTTC. V usage is TRBV4-2 and J usage is TRBJ2-5, with TRBD1 identical over 7 bases. CDR1 is LGHNA and CDR2 is YNFKEQ in the germline V gene. V shed 4 bases, J shed 5 bases, and the junction held 13 bases outside the gene matches. The CDR3 is 16 residues long.